Here is one T cell receptor beta chain with its context. Its specificity is not known. Replicate sorted-subset PCRs were loaded with 150 to 250 ng DNA, 29,000 or so T cell genomes. Clones were read by immunoSEQ multiplex PCR, and TCRdb kept only the in-frame ones, dropping some. The profile shows just over 2,000,000 clones, 85% to 95% of them singletons. This specimen belongs to a study of shared clonotypes between healthy human individuals. Study results and limitations: Memory subsets had estimated richness that was generally smaller than that of naive subsets.

CD45RO-negative CD8 cells positively selected for CCR7 made up the naive population, which excluded terminally differentiated effector memory CD45RA+ cells. The donors, all of them Caucasian adults, lived in Nashville, Tennessee. V trimming: 6 bases; J trimming: 1 base; junction bases outside the gene matches: 6. Germline V gene sequence: CDR1 SGHKS, CDR2 YYEKEE (reference sequence). CDR3 length: 14 residues. The chain combines TRBV5-5 with TRBJ2-7; 8 bases match TRBD1. This receptor was identified in a young man in good health. What was sequenced was naive CD8+ T cells sorted from blood. CDR3 coding DNA: TGTGCCAGCACCTGGACAGGGACGTCCTACGAGCAGTACTTC. Amino acids: CASTWTGTSYEQYF.